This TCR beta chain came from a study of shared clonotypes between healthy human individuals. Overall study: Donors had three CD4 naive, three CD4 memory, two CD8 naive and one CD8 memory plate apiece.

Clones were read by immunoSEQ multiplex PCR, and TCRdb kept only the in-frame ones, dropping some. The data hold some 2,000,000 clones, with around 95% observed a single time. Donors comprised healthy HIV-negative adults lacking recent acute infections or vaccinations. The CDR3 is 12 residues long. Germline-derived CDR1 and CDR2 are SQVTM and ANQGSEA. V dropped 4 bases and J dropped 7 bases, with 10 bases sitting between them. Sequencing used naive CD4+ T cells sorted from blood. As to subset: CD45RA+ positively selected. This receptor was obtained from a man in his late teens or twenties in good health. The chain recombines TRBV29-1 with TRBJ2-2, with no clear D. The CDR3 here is CSVVWGIGELFF. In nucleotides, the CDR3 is TGCAGCGTTGTATGGGGAATCGGGGAGCTGTTTTTT.